The 30 T cell receptor beta chains listed next were all sequenced from one sample in a study of T cell responses to AZD1222 COVID-19 vaccine. Generated by immunoSEQ multiplex PCR, the TCRdb table keeps only in-frame clones and is missing some. The sample shows 140,000 to 150,000 clones, more than 85% of them seen only once. The source was peripheral blood, collected on day 0 of AZD1222 vaccination. The receptors stem from an adult in good health.

V usage is TRBV3-1 (or the pseudogene TRBV3-2) and J usage is TRBJ2-5, with 7 nucleotides matching TRBD1. Losses at the gene ends were 0 bases for V and 0 bases for J; bases not matched to a gene: 4. Germline V lookup: CDR1 LGHDT, CDR2 YNNKEL (reference sequence). The CDR3 runs 16 residues. This CDR3 reads CASSQDVRGYQETQYF. The DNA for the CDR3 is TGTGCCAGCAGCCAAGATGTCAGGGGGTACCAAGAGACCCAGTACTTC.

The chain uses TRBV11-1 and TRBJ2-7, with D hard to call. The germline V gene has CDR1 SGHAT and CDR2 FQDESV (reference sequence). V lost 5 bases and J lost 4, with 21 bases in between. The CDR3 is made up of 16 amino acids. CDR3 in amino acids: CASSLRPAVGVYEQYF. The CDR3 region has the DNA TGTGCCAGCAGCCTCCGACCGGCTGTCGGAGTATACGAGCAGTACTTC.

This clone was detected only once. The chain has TRBV5-1 and TRBJ2-2; D is unresolved. The CDR3 consists of 14 residues. V was clipped by 4 bases and J by 0 bases, with 7 bases between them. Germline CDR1 and CDR2: SGHRS and YFSETQ. CDR3 DNA sequence: TGCGCCAGCAGCCCCCTTTCGAACACCGGGGAGCTGTTTTTT. This gives the protein CASSPLSNTGELFF. The full variable domain, completed using reference TRBV5-1 and TRBJ2-2, is KAGVTQTPRYLIKTRGQQVTLSCSPISGHRSVSWYQQTPGQGLQFLFEYFSETQRNKGNFPGRFSGRQFSNSRSEMNVSTLELGDSALYLCASSPLSNTGELFFGEGSRLTVL.

The chain links TRBV24-1 to TRBJ2-3; D is possibly TRBD1 (5 bases). V was clipped by 4 bases and J by 3 bases, with 10 bases between them. The CDR3 runs to 14 residues. Germline CDR1 is KGHDR and CDR2 is SFDVKD. In nucleotides, the CDR3 is TGTGCCACCAGTGACTCAGGGATTACAGATACGCAGTATTTT. It yields the protein CATSDSGITDTQYF.

This chain uses TRBV30 with TRBJ1-5; D is possibly TRBD1 (6 bases). In germline, CDR1 is GTSNPN, CDR2 SVGIG (reference sequence). Trimming shortened V by 0 bases and J by 6 bases, and 12 bases separated the two germline ends. This CDR3 has 14 amino acids. The CDR3 DNA reads as TGTGCCTGGAGTGTACCAGGGGCGAGTCAGCCCCAGCATTTT. It is translated as CAWSVPGASQPQHF. The full variable domain, rest sourced from reference TRBV30 and TRBJ1-5, is SQTIHQWPATLVQPVGSPLSLECTVEGTSNPNLYWYRQAAGRGLQLLFYSVGIGQISSEVPQNLSASRPQDRQFILSSKKLLLSDSGFYLCAWSVPGASQPQHFGDGTRLSIL.

The rearrangement joins TRBV15 to TRBJ1-4, with D uncertain. The CDR3 contains 14 residues. V lost 8 bases and J 7 bases, leaving 17 bases between the germline ends. Germline CDR1 LNHNV, CDR2 YYDKDF (reference sequence). The CDR3 DNA reads as TGTGCCACCCAAGGCTTTGCGGCATCTGAAAAACTGTTTTTT. Protein: CATQGFAASEKLFF. Together with reference TRBV15 and TRBJ1-4, the CDR3 gives the full variable domain: DAMVIQNPRYQVTQFGKPVTLSCSQTLNHNVMYWYQQKSSQAPKLLFHYYDKDFNNEADTPDNFQSRRPNTSFCFLDIRSPGLGDTAMYLCATQGFAASEKLFFGSGTQLSVL.

The chain is built from TRBV30 and TRBJ2-7; D possibly uses TRBD1 or TRBD2 (6 bases each). Germline CDR1 GTSNPN, CDR2 SVGIG (reference sequence). CDR3 length: 18 amino acids. V lost 0 bases to trimming and J lost 5 bases, with 26 bases between them. CDR3 amino acids: CAWSVRWRGSPQANEQYF. The CDR3 DNA follows: TGTGCCTGGAGTGTACGGTGGAGGGGGTCCCCTCAAGCTAACGAGCAGTACTTC.

This clone has only one observation. The genes are TRBV11-2 and TRBJ1-1; 7 bases line up with TRBD1. Per the germline V gene, CDR1 is SGHAT and CDR2 is FQNNGV. J gave up 0 bases and V 5 bases, and 6 bases lay outside the gene matches. CDR3 length: 15 amino acids. CDR3 nucleotides: TGTGCCAGCAGCAAACGGGACAGAATGAACACTGAAGCTTTCTTT. Translating it yields CASSKRDRMNTEAFF.

The chain is built from TRBV18 and TRBJ2-1, with 8 positions matching TRBD2. The V gene end was trimmed by 4 bases and the J gene end by 2 bases; junction bases not matched to a gene: 7. CDR3 length: 16 amino acids. Germline V gene sequence: CDR1 KGHSH, CDR2 LQKENI. In nucleotides, the CDR3 is TGTGCCAGCTCACGAGTGGCGGGGGGTACCTACAATGAGCAGTTCTTC. Translated: CASSRVAGGTYNEQFF.

The chain couples TRBV27 to TRBJ2-1, with 11 bases that match TRBD2. Trimming removed 2 bases from V and 4 bases from J; junction bases left unmatched: 10. CDR1 MNHEY and CDR2 SMNVEV come from the germline V gene (reference sequence). The CDR3 has 18 residues. DNA of the CDR3: TGTGCCAGCAGTTTAGCAGGGGCCCTAGCGGGGGGTTACAATGAGCAGTTCTTC. It encodes CASSLAGALAGGYNEQFF.

The chain uses TRBV11-2 and TRBJ1-3; unclear D gene. Germline V CDR1 and CDR2: SGHAT, FQNNGV. V lost 3 bases and J 0 bases, leaving 15 bases between the germline ends. The CDR3 length is 17 residues. CDR3 protein: CASSFPHPPFSGNTIYF. CDR3 DNA sequence: TGTGCCAGCAGCTTCCCACACCCACCATTCTCTGGAAACACCATATATTTT.

J is TRBJ2-3 and V is TRBV28, with 7 bases aligning to TRBD1. This CDR3 is 13 amino acids long. V lost 8 bases to trimming and J lost 0 bases; unmatched junction nucleotides: 2. Germline assignment: CDR1 MDHEN and CDR2 SYDVKM. CDR3 DNA: TGTGCCAGCCGGGACAGCAGCACAGATACGCAGTATTTT. This translates into CASRDSSTDTQYF.

The chain employs TRBV29-1 and TRBJ1-2; the D is unclear. Trimming took off 2 bases at V and 0 bases at J, with 4 bases between the two ends. In germline, CDR1 is SQVTM, CDR2 ANQGSEA. The CDR3 is 12 amino acids. CDR3 protein: CSVERANYGYTF. As DNA, the CDR3 is TGCAGCGTTGAACGGGCTAACTATGGCTACACCTTC.

V and J are TRBV6-5 and TRBJ1-4, with D tentatively TRBD1 (6 bases). This CDR3 is 13 amino acids long. CDR1 is MNHEY and CDR2 is SVGAGI in the germline V gene. Trimming shortened V by 6 bases and J by 3 bases, and 8 bases separated the two germline ends. CDR3 loop: CASSRGPNEKLFF. The CDR3 DNA reads as TGTGCCAGCAGCCGGGGGCCTAATGAAAAACTGTTTTTT.

The chain recombines TRBV10-2 with TRBJ2-5, with a possible D match to TRBD2 (5 bases). The CDR3 is made up of 13 amino acids. V was shortened by 7 bases and J by 5 bases, with 14 bases between the two germline ends. Germline V gene data show CDR1 as WSHSY and CDR2 as SAAADI. The CDR3 reads CASNRGFGETQYF. In nucleotides, the CDR3 is TGCGCCAGCAATCGGGGTTTCGGGGAGACCCAGTACTTC.

CDR3 bases: TGCGCCAGCAGCTTGCAGGGAGAGTACACTGAAGCTTTCTTT. It codes for CASSLQGEYTEAFF. The chain recombines TRBV5-1 with TRBJ1-1; a weak D match, TRBD1 (5 bases). The CDR3 runs to 14 residues. The V and J ends lost 1 base and 3 bases respectively, with 10 bases between them. Germline V gene data show CDR1 as SGHRS and CDR2 as YFSETQ.

The V and J genes are TRBV2 and TRBJ2-1; weak D call: TRBD1 (6 bases). CDR1 is SNHLY, CDR2 FYNNEI, per germline. The CDR3 spans 13 residues. V gave up 6 bases and J gave up 8 bases, with 14 bases separating them. The CDR3 here is CASSGQSRDEQFF. The CDR3 nucleotides read TGTGCCAGCAGCGGACAGAGCCGGGATGAGCAGTTCTTC.

The chain joins TRBV29-1 to TRBJ1-1; no clear D gene. The CDR3 covers 14 residues. Germline CDR1 SQVTM, CDR2 ANQGSEA. V lost 1 base to trimming and J lost 2 bases, with 11 bases between them. DNA for the CDR3: TGCAGCGTTGAAGTCACCGGGTCAAACACTGAAGCTTTCTTT. It specifies CSVEVTGSNTEAFF.

The chain employs TRBV18 and TRBJ2-7; D ambiguous. CDR3 size: 14 residues. The germline gives CDR1 KGHSH, CDR2 LQKENI. V gave up 2 bases and J gave up 3 bases, with 11 bases separating them. CDR3 bases: TGTGCCAGCTCACCAGAACCAGGTGGCTACGAGCAGTACTTC. Its translation is CASSPEPGGYEQYF.

This chain joins TRBV28 and TRBJ1-2; 8 positions agree with TRBD1. The CDR3 contains 15 residues. Germline assignment: CDR1 MDHEN and CDR2 SYDVKM. Trimming cost V 1 base and J 1 base; bases outside gene matches: 2. CDR3 bases: TGTGCCAGCAGTTTATCGGACAGGGTTAACTATGGCTACACCTTC. This gives the protein CASSLSDRVNYGYTF.

The gene calls are TRBV5-8 and TRBJ2-2, with 7 positions matching TRBD1. J gave up 0 bases and V 5 bases, and 10 bases lay outside the gene matches. The germline gives CDR1 SGHTS, CDR2 YDEGEE. The CDR3 runs to 17 residues. Here the CDR3 DNA reads TGTGCCAGCAGGGACGACAGGGTGTTCCCGAACACCGGGGAGCTGTTTTTT. Its protein is CASRDDRVFPNTGELFF.

The J gene is TRBJ1-1, the V gene TRBV5-1; D remains unclear. Trimming took 4 bases from V and 7 from J, leaving 8 bases between them. The CDR3 contains 11 residues. Germline CDR1 reads SGHRS; CDR2 reads YFSETQ. This chain's CDR3 is CASSGFDEAFF. In DNA form, the CDR3 reads TGCGCCAGCAGCGGTTTTGATGAAGCTTTCTTT.

The chain has TRBV5-1 and TRBJ2-2; 9 positions match TRBD1. J gave up 9 bases and V 4 bases, and 7 bases lay outside the gene matches. This CDR3 is 14 amino acids long. The germline gives CDR1 SGHRS, CDR2 YFSETQ. The CDR3 region has the DNA TGCGCCAGCAGCCAGGGACAGGGTTATCGGGAGCTGTTTTTT. Its translation: CASSQGQGYRELFF.

The chain links TRBV6-5 to TRBJ2-3, with D tentatively TRBD1 or TRBD2 (6 bases each). Germline-derived CDR1 and CDR2 are MNHEY and SVGAGI. V shed 8 bases and J shed 6 bases, with 15 bases lying between them. The CDR3 spans 13 residues. The DNA of the CDR3 is TGTGCCAGCCGGCCGGGGGCAGGGGATACGCAGTATTTT. The encoded protein is CASRPGAGDTQYF.

The chain uses TRBV19 and TRBJ2-7; D is perhaps TRBD2 (6 bases). Trimming left V 6 bases short and J 4 bases short, with 16 bases between. This CDR3 is built from 14 residues. Looked up from germline, CDR1 is LNHDA and CDR2 is SQIVND (reference sequence). Written as DNA, the CDR3 is TGTGCCAGTAGCCCGGTAGTAGCGGCTTACGAGCAGTACTTC. Amino acids: CASSPVVAAYEQYF.

The chain couples TRBV18 to TRBJ2-7, with D hard to call. Trimming cost V 3 bases and J 1 base, with 10 bases left between them. This CDR3 is built from 14 residues. Germline V gene sequence: CDR1 KGHSH, CDR2 LQKENI. This CDR3 reads CASSPRQTSYEQYF. CDR3 nucleotide sequence: TGTGCCAGCTCACCCCGCCAGACTTCCTACGAGCAGTACTTC.

This chain uses TRBV4-1 with TRBJ1-4; TRBD1 is a possible D gene (5 bases). In germline, CDR1 is MGHRA, CDR2 YSYEKL. Trimming took off 1 base at V and 1 base at J, with 7 bases between the two ends. CDR3 length equals 15 residues. The CDR3 DNA sequence: TGCGCCAGCAGCCAAGTGGGGGGAACTAATGAAAAACTGTTTTTT. Residues: CASSQVGGTNEKLFF.

This chain joins TRBV15 and TRBJ1-2, with 10 positions matching TRBD1. Germline V CDR1 and CDR2: LNHNV, YYDKDF (reference sequence). Trimming at V came to 3 bases and at J to 4 bases, leaving 5 bases not matched to a gene. The CDR3 is made up of 15 amino acids. CDR3 loop: CATSSRDRGGYGYTF. CDR3 sequence (DNA): TGTGCCACCAGCAGCAGGGACAGGGGAGGCTATGGCTACACCTTC.

The chain carries TRBV6-5 and TRBJ2-5; 13 nucleotides align to TRBD2. The V gene's germline CDR1 is MNHEY and CDR2 SVGAGI. V shed 6 bases and J 4 bases; nucleotides not matched to a gene: 5. The CDR3 is 15 residues long. CDR3 sequence: CASRTGLAGVETQYF. CDR3 DNA sequence: TGTGCCAGCAGAACCGGACTAGCGGGAGTAGAGACCCAGTACTTC.

Only one count was recorded for this clone. The chain employs TRBV6-2 or TRBV6-3 and TRBJ1-5; weak D call: TRBD1 (6 bases). This CDR3 comprises 16 residues. Between the trimmed V and J ends, which lost 2 bases and 2 bases, there was a span of 13 bases. Germline values: CDR1 MNHEY, CDR2 SVGEGT. This CDR3 reads CASSYRPGAGNQPQHF. The CDR3 coding sequence is TGTGCCAGCAGTTACCGTCCGGGGGCCGGCAATCAGCCCCAGCATTTT.